A selection of T cell receptor beta chains follows, all from one sample in a study of STAT3 mutations in large granular lymphocyte leukemia. The repertoire was sequenced with immunoSEQ multiplex PCR; TCRdb's copy has only in-frame clones and lacks some. Of 5,500 to 7,500 clones detected, roughly 34% appear once; the ten largest clones hold 17%. The sequenced material came from peripheral blood mononuclear cells. The receptors originated from a woman between 40 and 55 years old with T-cell large granular lymphocyte leukemia. Some clones in this sample may be carry-over from other donors' samples. Each CDR3 is given with its conserved first and last residue. A D gene is named only where the DNA matches it firmly. Clone size is given for some rows only: seen once, a few or many times, or a class if the clone is expanded.

d_gene,j_gene,v_gene,abundance,CDR3aa,CDR3nt
TRBD2,TRBJ2-7,TRBV10-3,-,CAISDSGLGEGYEQYF,TGTGCCATCAGTGATTCCGGACTGGGGGAGGGTTACGAGCAGTACTTC
-,TRBJ1-4,TRBV30,few,CAWSVPGMGKLFF,TGTGCCTGGAGTGTCCCCGGTATGGGAAAACTGTTTTTT
TRBD1,TRBJ2-7,TRBV4-3,few,CASSQSSGGSYEQYF,TGCGCCAGCAGCCAAAGCTCAGGGGGCTCCTACGAGCAGTACTTC
-,TRBJ2-3,TRBV5-6,-,CASSLEGGTDTQYF,TGTGCCAGCAGCTTGGAGGGGGGCACAGATACGCAGTATTTT
-,TRBJ1-1,TRBV18,-,CASSPGLTAEAFF,TGTGCCAGCTCACCAGGGCTAACGGCTGAAGCTTTCTTT
TRBD1,TRBJ2-7,TRBV10-3,few,CAISEGGQGGEQYF,TGTGCCATCAGTGAAGGGGGACAGGGGGGCGAGCAGTACTTC
-,TRBJ2-4,TRBV18,-,CASSPQDLAKNIQYF,TGTGCCAGCTCACCCCAGGACCTAGCCAAAAACATTCAGTACTTC
-,TRBJ2-7,TRBV4-3,-,CASSPTTAKYEQYF,TGCGCCAGCAGCCCTACGACAGCAAAGTACGAGCAGTACTTC
-,TRBJ2-7,TRBV5-1,-,CASSLVSGDSLVEQYF,TGCGCCAGCAGCTTGGTCAGCGGGGACAGCCTGGTCGAGCAGTACTTC
-,TRBJ1-1,TRBV18,-,CASSVGENTEAFF,TGTGCCAGCTCGGTAGGAGAAAACACTGAAGCTTTCTTT
TRBD1,TRBJ2-5,TRBV18,few,CASSQGQQETQYF,TGTGCCAGCTCCCAGGGACAGCAAGAGACCCAGTACTTC
-,TRBJ1-2,TRBV19,large,CASSIGRTDGYTF,TGTGCCAGTAGTATCGGGCGAACAGATGGCTACACCTTC
-,TRBJ2-7,TRBV29-1,-,CSALRDPGPYEQYF,TGCAGCGCCCTCCGGGACCCCGGCCCCTACGAGCAGTACTTC
TRBD2,TRBJ2-5,TRBV7-9,few,CASSHGGKTQYF,TGTGCCAGCAGCCACGGGGGGAAGACCCAGTACTTC
TRBD2,TRBJ2-3,TRBV6-4,few,CASSDGTTGTDTQYF,TGTGCCAGCAGTGACGGGACTACCGGCACAGATACGCAGTATTTT
-,TRBJ1-1,TRBV27,few,CASSLLVGGTEAFF,TGTGCCAGCAGTTTATTGGTAGGAGGGACTGAAGCTTTCTTT
TRBD1,TRBJ1-1,TRBV5-1,-,CASSPPVGTGGFRRLTEAFF,TGCGCCAGCAGCCCCCCTGTGGGGACAGGGGGTTTTCGTCGTCTCACTGAAGCTTTCTTT
-,TRBJ2-7,TRBV5-1,-,CASSAGYYEQYF,TGCGCCAGCAGCGCAGGGTACTACGAGCAGTACTTC
TRBD2,TRBJ2-1,TRBV6-1,few,CASSTSGSGDEQFF,TGTGCCAGCAGTACTAGCGGGAGTGGAGATGAGCAGTTCTTC
TRBD1,TRBJ2-5,TRBV27,-,CASSSGFGTAQETQYF,TGTGCCAGCAGCTCTGGATTCGGGACAGCTCAAGAGACCCAGTACTTC
-,TRBJ2-5,TRBV30,-,CAWKGSAGETQYF,TGTGCCTGGAAGGGCAGCGCGGGAGAGACCCAGTACTTC
-,TRBJ1-3,TRBV7-9,-,CASTDRTVEWNTIYF,TGTGCCAGCACCGACCGTACCGTAGAGTGGAACACCATATATTTT
-,TRBJ1-1,TRBV5-1,few,CASSPGQRGMNTEAFF,TGCGCCAGCAGCCCCGGACAGAGAGGAATGAACACTGAAGCTTTCTTT
-,TRBJ2-7,TRBV5-1,-,CASSKGPARSYEQYF,TGCGCCAGCAGCAAGGGACCCGCGCGGTCCTACGAGCAGTACTTC
-,TRBJ1-2,TRBV6-1,few,CASSEWVWGSDYGYTF,TGTGCCAGCAGTGAGTGGGTCTGGGGGTCTGACTATGGCTACACCTTC
TRBD2,TRBJ2-3,TRBV5-4,few,CASSLVTGGPTDTQYF,TGTGCCAGCAGCTTGGTCACGGGAGGGCCAACAGATACGCAGTATTTT
TRBD1,TRBJ2-7,TRBV27,-,CASRATGTAEQYF,TGTGCCAGCAGGGCCACCGGGACAGCGGAGCAGTACTTC
-,TRBJ2-7,TRBV6-1,-,CASSARKLSSYEQYF,TGTGCCAGCAGTGCCCGGAAACTTAGCTCCTACGAGCAGTACTTC
-,TRBJ1-2,TRBV23-1,-,CASSQSGPTNYGYTF,TGCGCCAGCAGTCAATCGGGCCCTACTAACTATGGCTACACCTTC
-,TRBJ1-1,TRBV6-5,once,CASSLRAGTSEAFF,TGTGCCAGCAGTTTACGTGCGGGGACTTCAGAAGCTTTCTTT
-,TRBJ2-7,TRBV19,hyperexpanded,CASSRGGGEQYF,TGTGCCAGTAGTAGGGGTGGAGGTGAGCAGTACTTC
-,TRBJ1-1,TRBV28,-,CASSLGGAARGEAFF,TGTGCCAGCAGCCTTGGCGGCGCGGCCAGAGGGGAAGCTTTCTTT
-,TRBJ1-2,TRBV6-6,-,CASSYSIGANYGYTF,TGTGCCAGCAGTTACTCGATAGGGGCGAACTATGGCTACACCTTC
TRBD2,TRBJ2-2,TRBV5-1,-,CASSLVGLASGELFF,TGCGCCAGCAGCTTGGTCGGACTAGCGTCCGGGGAGCTGTTTTTT
TRBD1,TRBJ1-2,TRBV7-9,few,CASSRLQGSDGYTF,TGTGCCAGCAGCCGTTTACAGGGGAGCGATGGCTACACCTTC
TRBD1,TRBJ1-1,TRBV19,-,CASSTQDRGEAMNTEAFF,TGTGCCAGTAGTACCCAGGACAGGGGTGAGGCCATGAACACTGAAGCTTTCTTT
TRBD2,TRBJ2-7,TRBV11-3,few,CASSFTQAGGEQYF,TGTGCCAGCAGCTTCACTCAGGCGGGGGGCGAGCAGTACTTC
TRBD1,TRBJ1-4,TRBV28,-,CASSSGQNEKLFF,TGTGCCAGCAGTTCGGGACAGAATGAAAAACTGTTTTTT
-,TRBJ2-7,TRBV4-1,-,CASSPVGGEQYF,TGCGCCAGCAGCCCCGTAGGTGGCGAGCAGTACTTC
TRBD1,TRBJ2-3,TRBV6-5,-,CASSYSGQGPDTQYF,TGTGCCAGCAGTTACTCGGGACAGGGGCCAGATACGCAGTATTTT
TRBD1,TRBJ2-7,TRBV10-3,-,CAISTGTGSTYEQYF,TGTGCCATCAGTACCGGGACAGGGTCTACGTACGAGCAGTACTTC
-,TRBJ1-1,TRBV18,few,CASSQDNTAEAFF,TGTGCCAGCTCCCAGGACAATACGGCTGAAGCTTTCTTT
TRBD1,TRBJ2-1,TRBV5-4,few,CASSNRDRNNEQFF,TGTGCCAGCAGCAACCGGGACAGAAACAATGAGCAGTTCTTC
TRBD1,TRBJ2-1,TRBV7-9,few,CASTDRGPSNEQFF,TGTGCCAGCACCGACAGGGGACCTAGCAATGAGCAGTTCTTC
TRBD1,TRBJ2-5,TRBV6-6,-,CASRGQGALETQYF,TGTGCCAGCCGAGGGCAGGGGGCTTTGGAGACCCAGTACTTC
TRBD2,TRBJ2-7,TRBV4-3,-,CASSPNTGLAYEQYF,TGCGCCAGCAGCCCTAACACAGGACTAGCCTACGAGCAGTACTTC
-,TRBJ1-2,TRBV19,once,CASSIVEGANYGYTF,TGTGCCAGTAGTATCGTGGAGGGAGCTAACTATGGCTACACCTTC